What follows are 2 T cell receptor beta chains derived from one specimen sequenced in a study of blood T cell repertoires in COVID-19. This table comes from immunoSEQ multiplex PCR, and its TCRdb copy is limited to in-frame clones, with some not included. The profile shows about 180,000 clones, roughly 84% of them singletons. Sequenced input: peripheral blood. These receptors were collected from a woman in her 40s with COVID-19, enrolled during active disease.

The chain has TRBV28 and TRBJ1-4; a possible D gene is TRBD1 (6 bases). With 4 bases removed from V and 7 bases from J, the gap between germline ends came to 19 bases. Germline V gene sequence: CDR1 MDHEN, CDR2 SYDVKM. The CDR3 contains 16 residues. The chain's CDR3 is CASSSPRGGQGEKLFF. CDR3 DNA sequence: TGTGCCAGCAGTTCGCCACGGGGGGGGCAAGGTGAAAAACTGTTTTTT.

The chain links TRBV4-1 to TRBJ2-7; D gene uncertain. The CDR3 covers 15 residues. The V gene's germline CDR1 is MGHRA and CDR2 YSYEKL. Between the trimmed V and J ends, which lost 1 base and 1 base, there was a span of 11 bases. CDR3 DNA: TGCGCCAGCAGCCAAGTCGTTAGTTCTTCCTACGAGCAGTACTTC. Translated, it gives CASSQVVSSSYEQYF.